Included here is one T cell receptor beta chain sequence, with context. The record originates from a study of control samples from healthy donors and cancer patients. The length of the CDR3 is 14 residues. The germline V and J ends were trimmed by 6 bases and 4 bases, with 16 bases remaining between them. CDR1 and CDR2 (germline): MNHEY, SMNVEV (reference sequence). TCRdb's table, derived via immunoSEQ multiplex PCR, lists solely in-frame clones and lacks some. The sample shows about 75,000 clones, 94% of them seen only once. This clonotype was obtained from a woman in her thirties or forties in good health. The chain joins TRBV27 to TRBJ2-7, with unresolved D. Material: blood. The CDR3 protein is CASSAIGRRYEQYF. The CDR3 DNA sequence: TGTGCCAGCAGCGCCATCGGCAGGAGATACGAGCAGTACTTC.